This paragraph reports one T cell receptor beta chain. No antigen is known for it. In the PCR, 60 Vbeta and 13 Jbeta primers were used. Using immunoSEQ multiplex PCR, the repertoire was profiled, and TCRdb retains in-frame clones only, with some absent. In the table there are approximately 140,000 clones, 78% of which are singletons. Trimming at V came to 5 bases and at J to 3 bases, leaving 4 bases not matched to a gene. Germline values: CDR1 SGHTA, CDR2 FQGTGA. This CDR3 has 14 residues. These data are taken from a study of cytomegalovirus exposure and HLA in healthy donors. Overall study results and limits: For most TCR sequences rarity was the rule, although some public TCRs occurred in many donors. A few CMV-associated chains proved CMV antigen-specific in vitro.

The sequenced sample was PBMCs. The chain is built from TRBV7-3 and TRBJ2-5, with TRBD1 matching over 9 bases. The origin of this receptor is a woman aged 40 to 49 in good health and CMV-seronegative. DNA of the CDR3: TGTGCCAGCAGCACCGGGACAGGGAAAGAGACCCAGTACTTC. Encoded protein: CASSTGTGKETQYF.